This is a list of T cell receptor beta chains from one sample in a study of beta chain features in type 1 diabetes. Clones were sequenced by immunoSEQ multiplex PCR, and TCRdb holds only the in-frame ones, with some missing. The repertoire holds 300,000 to 400,000 clones, with around 12% as singletons. Source material: naive CD4+ T cells from blood. The source of these receptors is a man between 18 and 29 years old in good health. The CDR3 runs from the conserved cysteine through the conserved F or W. Each record gives: clone size, D gene, V gene, J gene, CDR3 protein, CDR3 DNA. A D gene is named only where the DNA matches it firmly. Size values are once, few and many counts, or a class for expanded clones, and some rows have none.

clone size: few; D gene: TRBD1; V gene: TRBV7-2; J gene: TRBJ1-1; CDR3 protein: CASSSGQGRAEAFF; CDR3 DNA: TGTGCCAGCAGCTCCGGACAGGGGAGGGCTGAAGCTTTCTTT
clone size: few; D gene: .; V gene: TRBV7-2; J gene: TRBJ2-3; CDR3 protein: CASSVDTGTDTQYF; CDR3 DNA: TGTGCCAGCAGCGTCGACACCGGCACAGATACGCAGTATTTT
clone size: few; D gene: TRBD2; V gene: TRBV7-2; J gene: TRBJ2-3; CDR3 protein: CASSSSSGITDTQYF; CDR3 DNA: TGTGCCAGCAGCTCTTCTAGCGGCATCACAGATACGCAGTATTTT
clone size: few; D gene: .; V gene: TRBV5-6; J gene: TRBJ1-5; CDR3 protein: CASSSPNQPQHF; CDR3 DNA: TGTGCCAGCAGCTCCCCGAATCAGCCCCAGCATTTT
clone size: .; D gene: .; V gene: TRBV4-3; J gene: TRBJ2-7; CDR3 protein: CASSHGRDSSYEQYF; CDR3 DNA: TGCGCCAGCAGCCACGGGCGGGATAGCTCCTACGAGCAGTACTTC
clone size: .; D gene: .; V gene: TRBV30; J gene: TRBJ2-2; CDR3 protein: CAGSGGPGELFF; CDR3 DNA: TGTGCCGGGTCCGGGGGGCCCGGGGAGCTGTTTTTT
clone size: few; D gene: .; V gene: TRBV7-6; J gene: TRBJ2-3; CDR3 protein: CASSLWETTDTQYF; CDR3 DNA: TGTGCCAGCAGCTTATGGGAGACTACAGATACGCAGTATTTT
clone size: .; D gene: TRBD1; V gene: TRBV10-3; J gene: TRBJ2-7; CDR3 protein: CAISGWTGVSDEQYF; CDR3 DNA: TGTGCCATCAGTGGATGGACAGGGGTAAGTGACGAGCAGTACTTC
clone size: .; D gene: .; V gene: TRBV7-2; J gene: TRBJ2-7; CDR3 protein: CASSFNSYEQYF; CDR3 DNA: TGTGCCAGCAGCTTTAACAGTTACGAGCAGTACTTC
clone size: few; D gene: .; V gene: TRBV5-1; J gene: TRBJ2-2; CDR3 protein: CASSLRPVTTNTGELFF; CDR3 DNA: TGCGCCAGCAGCTTGAGGCCAGTCACTACGAACACCGGGGAGCTGTTTTTT
clone size: .; D gene: TRBD2; V gene: TRBV5-6; J gene: TRBJ2-3; CDR3 protein: CASSLAGGPSDTQYF; CDR3 DNA: TGTGCCAGCAGTTTAGCGGGGGGGCCATCAGATACGCAGTATTTT
clone size: few; D gene: .; V gene: TRBV9; J gene: TRBJ2-2; CDR3 protein: CASSVASANTGELFF; CDR3 DNA: TGTGCCAGCAGCGTAGCCAGCGCGAACACCGGGGAGCTGTTTTTT
clone size: few; D gene: .; V gene: TRBV28; J gene: TRBJ2-5; CDR3 protein: CASSFVGQRETQYF; CDR3 DNA: TGTGCCAGCAGTTTTGTAGGCCAGAGGGAGACCCAGTACTTC
clone size: few; D gene: TRBD2; V gene: TRBV4-3; J gene: TRBJ2-1; CDR3 protein: CASSQLPTSGLSYNEQFF; CDR3 DNA: TGCGCCAGCAGCCAATTACCCACTAGCGGTTTATCCTACAATGAGCAGTTCTTC
clone size: few; D gene: .; V gene: TRBV29-1; J gene: TRBJ1-1; CDR3 protein: CSVEGQGFF; CDR3 DNA: TGCAGCGTTGAAGGTCAGGGTTTCTTT
clone size: .; D gene: .; V gene: TRBV15; J gene: TRBJ2-3; CDR3 protein: CATSPNTGTDTQYF; CDR3 DNA: TGTGCCACCAGCCCCAATACTGGCACAGATACGCAGTATTTT
clone size: .; D gene: TRBD1; V gene: TRBV4-1; J gene: TRBJ2-2; CDR3 protein: CASSLEGAVSGELFF; CDR3 DNA: TGCGCCAGCAGCCTAGAGGGGGCTGTGTCCGGGGAGCTGTTTTTT
clone size: .; D gene: TRBD1; V gene: TRBV7-9; J gene: TRBJ1-3; CDR3 protein: CASSLNRGGNTIYF; CDR3 DNA: TGTGCCAGCAGCTTAAACAGGGGCGGAAACACCATATATTTT
clone size: .; D gene: .; V gene: TRBV18; J gene: TRBJ2-7; CDR3 protein: CASSPERGGTYEQYF; CDR3 DNA: TGTGCCAGCTCACCGGAGAGAGGGGGTACCTACGAGCAGTACTTC
clone size: few; D gene: .; V gene: TRBV6-5; J gene: TRBJ1-4; CDR3 protein: CASSYGGLGEKLFF; CDR3 DNA: TGTGCCAGCAGTTACGGCGGGTTAGGGGAAAAACTGTTTTTT
clone size: few; D gene: TRBD2; V gene: TRBV9; J gene: TRBJ2-3; CDR3 protein: CASSPYSGGSTDTQYF; CDR3 DNA: TGTGCCAGCAGCCCCTATAGCGGGGGTAGCACAGATACGCAGTATTTT
clone size: .; D gene: TRBD1; V gene: TRBV4-2; J gene: TRBJ2-5; CDR3 protein: CASRGTEETQYF; CDR3 DNA: TGTGCCAGCAGAGGGACAGAAGAGACCCAGTACTTC
clone size: few; D gene: TRBD1; V gene: TRBV30; J gene: TRBJ2-1; CDR3 protein: CAWSVKRGQDEQFF; CDR3 DNA: TGTGCCTGGAGTGTAAAAAGGGGACAGGATGAGCAGTTCTTC
clone size: few; D gene: .; V gene: TRBV11-2; J gene: TRBJ2-1; CDR3 protein: CASTLRRNEQFF; CDR3 DNA: TGTGCCAGCACCCTGAGGCGGAATGAGCAGTTCTTC
clone size: .; D gene: .; V gene: TRBV25-1; J gene: TRBJ1-5; CDR3 protein: CASSRASGGQPQHF; CDR3 DNA: TGTGCCAGCAGTCGGGCCTCGGGGGGTCAGCCCCAGCATTTT
clone size: few; D gene: TRBD1; V gene: TRBV18; J gene: TRBJ2-1; CDR3 protein: CASSPRTGTINEQFF; CDR3 DNA: TGTGCCAGCTCACCACGGACAGGGACAATCAATGAGCAGTTCTTC
clone size: .; D gene: .; V gene: TRBV2; J gene: TRBJ2-3; CDR3 protein: CASRRGSSTDTQYF; CDR3 DNA: TGTGCCAGCAGGCGGGGTTCCAGCACAGATACGCAGTATTTT
clone size: few; D gene: .; V gene: TRBV11-1; J gene: TRBJ2-7; CDR3 protein: CASSPPGTHEQYF; CDR3 DNA: TGTGCCAGCAGCCCGCCGGGGACTCACGAGCAGTACTTC
clone size: .; D gene: TRBD2; V gene: TRBV28; J gene: TRBJ2-1; CDR3 protein: CASSLFPRHLAGGYNEQFF; CDR3 DNA: TGTGCCAGCAGTTTATTCCCCCGCCATCTAGCGGGAGGGTACAATGAGCAGTTCTTC
clone size: few; D gene: TRBD1; V gene: TRBV30; J gene: TRBJ2-2; CDR3 protein: CAWRNRGSTGELFF; CDR3 DNA: TGTGCCTGGAGGAACAGGGGATCGACCGGGGAGCTGTTTTTT
clone size: few; D gene: .; V gene: TRBV5-1; J gene: TRBJ2-6; CDR3 protein: CASSESGSSGANVLTF; CDR3 DNA: TGCGCCAGCAGCGAGAGCGGAAGCTCTGGGGCCAACGTCCTGACTTTC
clone size: few; D gene: .; V gene: TRBV7-2; J gene: TRBJ2-3; CDR3 protein: CASGGFGTDTQYF; CDR3 DNA: TGTGCCAGCGGAGGGTTCGGCACAGATACGCAGTATTTT
clone size: few; D gene: .; V gene: TRBV6-1; J gene: TRBJ1-5; CDR3 protein: CASSGWHPQPQHF; CDR3 DNA: TGTGCCAGCAGTGGGTGGCACCCGCAGCCCCAGCATTTT
clone size: .; D gene: .; V gene: TRBV7-8; J gene: TRBJ2-3; CDR3 protein: CASSLGGLSTDTQYF; CDR3 DNA: TGTGCCAGCAGCTTGGGGGGGCTTAGCACAGATACGCAGTATTTT
clone size: .; D gene: .; V gene: TRBV19; J gene: TRBJ1-6; CDR3 protein: CASKLTVGTDSPLHF; CDR3 DNA: TGTGCCAGTAAATTGACAGTTGGAACCGATTCACCCCTCCACTTT
clone size: few; D gene: .; V gene: TRBV30; J gene: TRBJ1-1; CDR3 protein: CAWSHRVNTEAFF; CDR3 DNA: TGTGCCTGGAGTCACAGGGTGAACACTGAAGCTTTCTTT
clone size: few; D gene: TRBD2; V gene: TRBV27; J gene: TRBJ2-1; CDR3 protein: CASSLSSGGRSRQFF; CDR3 DNA: TGTGCCAGCAGTTTATCGAGCGGCGGGAGGTCGAGGCAGTTCTTC
clone size: .; D gene: TRBD1; V gene: TRBV30; J gene: TRBJ2-1; CDR3 protein: CAWKDRGIGEQFF; CDR3 DNA: TGTGCCTGGAAGGACAGGGGCATCGGGGAGCAGTTCTTC
clone size: .; D gene: TRBD1; V gene: TRBV28; J gene: TRBJ1-1; CDR3 protein: CASRPGTGGLNTEAFF; CDR3 DNA: TGTGCCAGCAGGCCCGGGACAGGGGGTTTGAACACTGAAGCTTTCTTT
clone size: few; D gene: .; V gene: TRBV19; J gene: TRBJ2-1; CDR3 protein: CASTRSSYNEQFF; CDR3 DNA: TGTGCCAGTACCCGGAGCTCCTACAATGAGCAGTTCTTC
clone size: few; D gene: TRBD2; V gene: TRBV28; J gene: TRBJ2-3; CDR3 protein: CASSPTSGIGTQYF; CDR3 DNA: TGTGCCAGCTCACCGACTAGCGGGATAGGTACGCAGTATTTT
clone size: few; D gene: .; V gene: TRBV5-4; J gene: TRBJ1-6; CDR3 protein: CASSLGSGSNSPLHF; CDR3 DNA: TGTGCCAGCAGCTTGGGTTCGGGGTCTAATTCACCCCTCCACTTT
clone size: .; D gene: .; V gene: TRBV10-3; J gene: TRBJ1-1; CDR3 protein: CAISDRVNTEAFF; CDR3 DNA: TGTGCCATCAGTGATCGGGTAAACACTGAAGCTTTCTTT
clone size: few; D gene: TRBD2; V gene: TRBV4-3; J gene: TRBJ2-7; CDR3 protein: CASSQRTSGRAFRDEQYF; CDR3 DNA: TGCGCCAGCAGCCAACGGACTAGCGGGAGGGCCTTCCGGGACGAGCAGTACTTC
clone size: few; D gene: TRBD1; V gene: TRBV4-3; J gene: TRBJ1-2; CDR3 protein: CASSQDRRQGNYYGYTF; CDR3 DNA: TGCGCCAGCAGCCAAGATCGTCGACAGGGCAACTACTATGGCTACACCTTC
clone size: few; D gene: .; V gene: TRBV7-9; J gene: TRBJ2-1; CDR3 protein: CASSLLGISYNEQFF; CDR3 DNA: TGTGCCAGCAGCTTGCTAGGAATCTCCTACAATGAGCAGTTCTTC
clone size: few; D gene: .; V gene: TRBV4-3; J gene: TRBJ2-3; CDR3 protein: CASSQTGTDTQYF; CDR3 DNA: TGCGCCAGCAGCCAAACGGGGACAGATACGCAGTATTTT
clone size: few; D gene: .; V gene: TRBV7-3; J gene: TRBJ2-1; CDR3 protein: CASSLGRGLYNEQFF; CDR3 DNA: TGTGCCAGCAGCTTAGGGCGGGGCCTTTACAATGAGCAGTTCTTC
clone size: few; D gene: TRBD2; V gene: TRBV9; J gene: TRBJ2-1; CDR3 protein: CASSVGGVLSSYNEQFF; CDR3 DNA: TGTGCCAGCAGCGTGGGAGGGGTTCTTAGCTCCTACAATGAGCAGTTCTTC
clone size: .; D gene: .; V gene: TRBV5-4; J gene: TRBJ1-5; CDR3 protein: CASSLPGVNQPQHF; CDR3 DNA: TGTGCCAGCAGCTTGCCAGGGGTGAATCAGCCCCAGCATTTT